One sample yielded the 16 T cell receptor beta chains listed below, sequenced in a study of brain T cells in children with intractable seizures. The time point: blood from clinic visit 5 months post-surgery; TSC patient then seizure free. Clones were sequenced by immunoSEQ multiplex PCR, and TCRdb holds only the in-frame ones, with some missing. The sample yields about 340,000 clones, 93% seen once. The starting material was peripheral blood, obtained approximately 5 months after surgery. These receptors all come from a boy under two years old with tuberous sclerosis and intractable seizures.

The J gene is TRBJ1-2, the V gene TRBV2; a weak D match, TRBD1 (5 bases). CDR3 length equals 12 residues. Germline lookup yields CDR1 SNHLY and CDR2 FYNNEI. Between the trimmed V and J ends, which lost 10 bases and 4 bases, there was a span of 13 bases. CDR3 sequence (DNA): TGTGCCAATACCGGCAGGGCCTATGGCTACACCTTC. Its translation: CANTGRAYGYTF.

The DNA of the CDR3 is TGTGCCAGCAGCTCCACCGGGCCCCGAAGAACCGGGGAGCTGTTTTTT. This translates into CASSSTGPRRTGELFF. The chain carries TRBV7-9 and TRBJ2-2, with D hard to call. CDR1 and CDR2 from the germline V gene are SEHNR and FQNEAQ (reference sequence). V was shortened by 4 bases and J by 5 bases, with 17 bases between the two germline ends. The CDR3 totals 16 residues.

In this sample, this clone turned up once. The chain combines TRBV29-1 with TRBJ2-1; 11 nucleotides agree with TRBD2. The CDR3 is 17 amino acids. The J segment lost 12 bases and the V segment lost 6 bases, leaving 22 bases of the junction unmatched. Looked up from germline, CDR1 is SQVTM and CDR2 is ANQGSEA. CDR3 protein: CSVRATSGGITDPSQFF. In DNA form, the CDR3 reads TGCAGCGTGAGGGCCACTAGCGGGGGCATCACGGACCCTTCGCAGTTCTTC.

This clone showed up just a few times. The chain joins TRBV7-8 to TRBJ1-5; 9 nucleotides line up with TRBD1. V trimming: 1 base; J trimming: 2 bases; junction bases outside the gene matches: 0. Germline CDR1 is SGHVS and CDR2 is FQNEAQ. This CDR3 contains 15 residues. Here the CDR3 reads CASSLGTGGNQPQHF. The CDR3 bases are TGTGCCAGCAGCTTAGGGACAGGGGGCAATCAGCCCCAGCATTTT.

The CDR3 protein is CASSEGVRLKDEQYF. The DNA for the CDR3 is TGTGCCAGCAGCGAAGGAGTCCGGCTGAAGGACGAGCAGTACTTC. The chain links TRBV11-3 to TRBJ2-7; D remains ambiguous. Germline CDR1 and CDR2: SGHNT and YENEEA. The CDR3 extends over 15 amino acids. Trimming pared 5 bases from V and 5 bases from J, leaving 19 bases between.

DNA of the CDR3: TGTGCCAGCAGCTTGTTTGGGGCGGAGACGCAGTATTTT. Protein sequence: CASSLFGAETQYF. The chain has TRBV5-6 and TRBJ2-3; D may be TRBD1 (5 bases). The germline V gene has CDR1 SGHDT and CDR2 YYEEEE. The CDR3 runs 13 residues. The germline V and J ends were trimmed by 1 base and 9 bases, with 12 bases remaining between them.

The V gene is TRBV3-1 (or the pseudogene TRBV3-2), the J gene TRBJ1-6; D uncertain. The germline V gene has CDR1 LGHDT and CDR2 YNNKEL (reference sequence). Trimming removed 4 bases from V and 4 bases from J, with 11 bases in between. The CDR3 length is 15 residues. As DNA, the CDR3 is TGTGCCAGCAGCCTCGGACTGACTTATAATTCACCCCTCCACTTT. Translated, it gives CASSLGLTYNSPLHF.

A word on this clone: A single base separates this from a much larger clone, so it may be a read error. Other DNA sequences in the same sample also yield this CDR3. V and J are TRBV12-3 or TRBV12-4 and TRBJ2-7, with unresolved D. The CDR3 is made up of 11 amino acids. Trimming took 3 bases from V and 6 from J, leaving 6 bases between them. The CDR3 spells CASSFGGEQYF. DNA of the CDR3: TGTGCCAGCAGTTTTGGCGGCGAGCAGTACTTC.

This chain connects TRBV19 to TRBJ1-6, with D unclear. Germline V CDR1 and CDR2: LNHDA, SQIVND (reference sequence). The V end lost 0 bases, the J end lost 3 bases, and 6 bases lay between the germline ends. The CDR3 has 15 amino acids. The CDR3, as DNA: TGTGCCAGTAGTATAGATGCAGACTATAATTCACCCCTCCACTTT. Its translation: CASSIDADYNSPLHF.

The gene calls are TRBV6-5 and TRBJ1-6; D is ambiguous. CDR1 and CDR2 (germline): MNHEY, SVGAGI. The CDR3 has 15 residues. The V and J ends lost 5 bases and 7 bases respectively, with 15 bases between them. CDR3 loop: CASSKPSDRNSPLHF. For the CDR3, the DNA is TGTGCCAGCAGTAAGCCCTCGGACCGAAATTCACCCCTCCACTTT.

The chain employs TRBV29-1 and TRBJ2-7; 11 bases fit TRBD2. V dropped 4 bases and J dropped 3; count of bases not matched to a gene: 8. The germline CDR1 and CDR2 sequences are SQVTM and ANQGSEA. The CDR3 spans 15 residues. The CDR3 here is CSVATLAGEGYEQYF. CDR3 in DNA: TGCAGCGTTGCCACACTAGCGGGAGAAGGCTACGAGCAGTACTTC.

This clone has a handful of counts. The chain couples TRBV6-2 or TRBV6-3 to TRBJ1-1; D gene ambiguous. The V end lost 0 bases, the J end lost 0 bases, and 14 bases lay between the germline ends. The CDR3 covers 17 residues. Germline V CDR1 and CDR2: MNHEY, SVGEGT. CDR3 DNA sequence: TGTGCCAGCAGTTACTCGAGTTCCCGCAGATTGAACACTGAAGCTTTCTTT. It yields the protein CASSYSSSRRLNTEAFF.

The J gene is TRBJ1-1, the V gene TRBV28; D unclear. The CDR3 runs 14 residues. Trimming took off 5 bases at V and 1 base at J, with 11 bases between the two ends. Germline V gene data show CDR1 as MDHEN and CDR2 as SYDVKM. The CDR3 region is CASSPQPGNTEAFF. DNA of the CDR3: TGTGCCAGCAGTCCCCAACCCGGGAACACTGAAGCTTTCTTT.

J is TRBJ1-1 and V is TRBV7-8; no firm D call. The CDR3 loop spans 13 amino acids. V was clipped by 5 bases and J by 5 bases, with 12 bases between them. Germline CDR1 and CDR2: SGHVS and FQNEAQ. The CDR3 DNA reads TGTGCCAGCAGCCAAAAAGCGGGGACTGAAGCTTTCTTT. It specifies CASSQKAGTEAFF.

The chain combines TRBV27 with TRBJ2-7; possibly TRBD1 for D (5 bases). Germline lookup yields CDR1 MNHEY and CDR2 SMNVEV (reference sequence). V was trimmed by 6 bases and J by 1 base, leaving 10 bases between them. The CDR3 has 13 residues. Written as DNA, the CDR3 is TGTGCCAGCAGACGCCAGGGATCCTACGAGCAGTACTTC. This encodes CASRRQGSYEQYF.

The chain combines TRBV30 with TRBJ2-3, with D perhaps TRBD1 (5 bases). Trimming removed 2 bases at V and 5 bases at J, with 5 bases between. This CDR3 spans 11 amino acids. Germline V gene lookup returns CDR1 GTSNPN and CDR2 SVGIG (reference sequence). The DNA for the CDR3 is TGTGCCTGGAGTAGGGGAGATACGCAGTATTTT. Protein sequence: CAWSRGDTQYF.